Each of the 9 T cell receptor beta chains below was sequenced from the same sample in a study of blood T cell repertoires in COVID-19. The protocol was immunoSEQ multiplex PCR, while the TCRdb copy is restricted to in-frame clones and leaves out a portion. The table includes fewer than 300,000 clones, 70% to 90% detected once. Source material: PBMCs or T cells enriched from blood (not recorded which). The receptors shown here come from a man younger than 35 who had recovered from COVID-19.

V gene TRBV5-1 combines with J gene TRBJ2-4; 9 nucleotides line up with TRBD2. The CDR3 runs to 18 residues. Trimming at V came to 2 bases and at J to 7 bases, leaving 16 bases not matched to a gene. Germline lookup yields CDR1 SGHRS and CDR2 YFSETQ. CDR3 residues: CASSLTTREGPPWNIQYF. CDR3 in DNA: TGCGCCAGCAGCTTAACGACGCGGGAGGGCCCCCCATGGAACATTCAGTACTTC.

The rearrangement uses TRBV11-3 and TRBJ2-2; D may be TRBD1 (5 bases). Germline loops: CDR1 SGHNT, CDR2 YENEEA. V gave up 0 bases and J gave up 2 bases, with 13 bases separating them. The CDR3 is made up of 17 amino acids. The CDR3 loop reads CASSLETALDNTGELFF. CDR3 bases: TGTGCCAGCAGCTTAGAGACAGCCCTAGACAACACCGGGGAGCTGTTTTTT. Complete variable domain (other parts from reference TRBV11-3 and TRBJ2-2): EAGVVQSPRYKIIEKKQPVAFWCNPISGHNTLYWYLQNLGQGPELLIRYENEEAVDDSQLPKDRFSAERLKGVDSTLKIQPAELGDSAVYLCASSLETALDNTGELFFGEGSRLTVL.

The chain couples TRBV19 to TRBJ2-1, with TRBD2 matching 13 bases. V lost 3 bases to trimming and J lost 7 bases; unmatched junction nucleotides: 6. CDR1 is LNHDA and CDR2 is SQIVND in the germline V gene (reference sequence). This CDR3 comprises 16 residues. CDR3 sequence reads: CASSMGLAGMRNEQFF. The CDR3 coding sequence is TGTGCCAGTAGTATGGGACTAGCGGGAATGAGAAATGAGCAGTTCTTC.

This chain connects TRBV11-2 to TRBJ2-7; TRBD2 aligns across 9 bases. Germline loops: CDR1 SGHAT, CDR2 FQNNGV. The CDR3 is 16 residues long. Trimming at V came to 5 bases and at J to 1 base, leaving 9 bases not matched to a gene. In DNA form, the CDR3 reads TGTGCCAGCAGCCCTGCTCGGACTAGCGTTTCCTACGAGCAGTACTTC. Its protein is CASSPARTSVSYEQYF.

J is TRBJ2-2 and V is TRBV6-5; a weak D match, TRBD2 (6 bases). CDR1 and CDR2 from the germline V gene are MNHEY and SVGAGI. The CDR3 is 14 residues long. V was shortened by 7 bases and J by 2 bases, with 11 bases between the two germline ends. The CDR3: CASKLAANTGELFF. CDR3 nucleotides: TGTGCCAGCAAATTAGCGGCTAACACCGGGGAGCTGTTTTTT.

The CDR3 DNA reads TGCGCCAGCAGGTGGACAGGGGAGAAATACGAGCAGTACTTC. Translation gives CASRWTGEKYEQYF. The chain combines TRBV5-1 with TRBJ2-7, with 9 bases identical to TRBD1. The CDR3 extends over 14 amino acids. Germline lookup yields CDR1 SGHRS and CDR2 YFSETQ. J was trimmed by 4 bases and V by 5 bases; bases with no gene match: 7.

The CDR3 here is CASSYTYGRGSSGNTIYF. In nucleotides, the CDR3 is TGTGCCAGCAGCTACACCTACGGCAGGGGAAGCTCTGGAAACACCATATATTTT. The J gene is TRBJ1-3, the V gene TRBV5-6; D might be TRBD1 (6 bases). Trimming removed 3 bases from V and 0 bases from J, with 19 bases in between. Germline loops: CDR1 SGHDT, CDR2 YYEEEE. CDR3 length: 18 residues.

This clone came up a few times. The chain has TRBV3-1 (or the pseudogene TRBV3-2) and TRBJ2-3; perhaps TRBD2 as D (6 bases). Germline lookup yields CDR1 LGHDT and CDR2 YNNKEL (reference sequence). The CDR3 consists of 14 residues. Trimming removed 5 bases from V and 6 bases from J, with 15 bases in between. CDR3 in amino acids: CASSAGRIFDTQYF. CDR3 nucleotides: TGTGCCAGCAGCGCCGGGAGAATCTTCGATACGCAGTATTTT.

The CDR3, as DNA: TGTGCCACGTCCCTCCGACTAGCGGGGGGATCAGATACGCAGTATTTT. The encoded protein is CATSLRLAGGSDTQYF. The chain is built from TRBV10-3 and TRBJ2-3, with 13 bases aligning to TRBD2. Germline trimming cut 10 bases from V and 4 bases from J; bases unmatched to any gene: 11. CDR1 is ENHRY, CDR2 SYGVKD, per germline. This CDR3 region has 16 residues.